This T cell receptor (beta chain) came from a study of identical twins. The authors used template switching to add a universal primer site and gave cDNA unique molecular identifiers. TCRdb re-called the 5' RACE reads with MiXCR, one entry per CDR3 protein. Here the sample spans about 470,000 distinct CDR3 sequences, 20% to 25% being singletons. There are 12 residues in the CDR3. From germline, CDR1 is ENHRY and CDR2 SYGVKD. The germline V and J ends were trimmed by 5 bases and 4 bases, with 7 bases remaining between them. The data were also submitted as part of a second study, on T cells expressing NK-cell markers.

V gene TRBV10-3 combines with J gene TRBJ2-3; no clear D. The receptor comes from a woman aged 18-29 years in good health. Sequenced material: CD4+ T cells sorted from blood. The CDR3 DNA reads TGTGCCATCAGTCCTCTGGCAGATACGCAGTATTTT. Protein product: CAISPLADTQYF.